These T cell receptor beta chains were read from a single sample in a study of CD8 T cells in ankylosing spondylitis. Each CDR3 protein gets one entry after TCRdb re-called the 5' RACE reads with MiXCR. Of approximately 130,000 distinct CDR3 sequences listed, roughly an eighth are singletons. Sequences were obtained from blood, either unsorted or a sorted T cell fraction (not recorded which). These receptors came from a female donor with ankylosing spondylitis or in good health (not recorded which). The CDR3 runs from the conserved cysteine through the conserved F or W. The order of the fields is clone size, CDR3 length, V gene, J gene, D gene, CDR3 DNA, CDR3 protein. D genes are given only for firm matches. Rows may omit the clone size; those that give it use once, few, many or a size class.

abundance: many
len: 13
v_gene: TRBV15
j_gene: TRBJ2-7
d_gene: -
CDR3nt: TGTGCCACCAGCAGAGCCGGAACCTACGAGCAGTACTTC
CDR3aa: CATSRAGTYEQYF

abundance: many
len: 12
v_gene: TRBV2
j_gene: TRBJ1-1
d_gene: -
CDR3nt: TGTGCCAGCAGGGGTTTGGGGACTGAAGCTTTCTTT
CDR3aa: CASRGLGTEAFF

abundance: many
len: 15
v_gene: TRBV6-5
j_gene: TRBJ2-2
d_gene: TRBD2
CDR3nt: TGTGCCATCATTAGCGGGAGGGCGAACACCGGGGAGCTGTTTTTT
CDR3aa: CAIISGRANTGELFF

abundance: many
len: 14
v_gene: TRBV12-3/TRBV12-4
j_gene: TRBJ2-2
d_gene: -
CDR3nt: TGTGCCAGCAGTTTAGGGACAGCTAAGGGGGAGCTGTTTTTT
CDR3aa: CASSLGTAKGELFF

abundance: many
len: 14
v_gene: TRBV12-3/TRBV12-4
j_gene: TRBJ2-7
d_gene: TRBD1
CDR3nt: TGTGCCAGCAGTTTAGGAGGGGGCGGGTACGAGCAGTACTTC
CDR3aa: CASSLGGGGYEQYF

abundance: -
len: 14
v_gene: TRBV20-1
j_gene: TRBJ1-1
d_gene: -
CDR3nt: TGCAGTGCCAAGCAACGTCTGGGGGGGGCTGAAGCTTTCTTT
CDR3aa: CSAKQRLGGAEAFF

abundance: many
len: 15
v_gene: TRBV30
j_gene: TRBJ2-3
d_gene: TRBD2
CDR3nt: TGTGCCTGGAGTGTATTAGCGGGGGTCACAGATACGCAGTATTTT
CDR3aa: CAWSVLAGVTDTQYF

abundance: many
len: 14
v_gene: TRBV12-3/TRBV12-4
j_gene: TRBJ1-1
d_gene: -
CDR3nt: TGTGCCAGCAGGATAAGGGGGGTGAACACTGAAGCTTTCTTT
CDR3aa: CASRIRGVNTEAFF

abundance: many
len: 13
v_gene: TRBV3-1
j_gene: TRBJ2-7
d_gene: -
CDR3nt: TGTGCCAGCAGCCAAACCTCAACGGGGGAGCAGTACTTC
CDR3aa: CASSQTSTGEQYF

abundance: many
len: 11
v_gene: TRBV10-3
j_gene: TRBJ2-7
d_gene: -
CDR3nt: TGTGCCACCCTGGCAGGATACGAGCAGTACTTC
CDR3aa: CATLAGYEQYF

abundance: many
len: 14
v_gene: TRBV5-1
j_gene: TRBJ2-5
d_gene: -
CDR3nt: TGCGCCAGCAGCTTGAACGCTGGGGGAGAGACCCAGTACTTC
CDR3aa: CASSLNAGGETQYF

abundance: many
len: 16
v_gene: TRBV19
j_gene: TRBJ2-3
d_gene: -
CDR3nt: TGTGCCAGTAGTATAGTGGACGGGGAGCCGTCCGATACGCAGTATTTT
CDR3aa: CASSIVDGEPSDTQYF

abundance: many
len: 13
v_gene: TRBV7-2
j_gene: TRBJ1-4
d_gene: -
CDR3nt: TGTGCCAGCAACGGGACCCTAGATGAAAAACTGTTTTTT
CDR3aa: CASNGTLDEKLFF

abundance: many
len: 14
v_gene: TRBV29-1
j_gene: TRBJ2-2
d_gene: TRBD2
CDR3nt: TGCAGCGTGAGGAGCGGGGGAGACACCGGGGAGCTGTTTTTT
CDR3aa: CSVRSGGDTGELFF

abundance: many
len: 14
v_gene: TRBV12-3/TRBV12-4
j_gene: TRBJ2-3
d_gene: -
CDR3nt: TGTGCCAGCAGCCCCGTCGGCTATTCGGATACGCAGTATTTT
CDR3aa: CASSPVGYSDTQYF

abundance: many
len: 17
v_gene: TRBV7-9
j_gene: TRBJ2-1
d_gene: -
CDR3nt: TGTGCCAGCAGCCGGGTGGGGCTTCGAGGTGATAACAATGAGCAGTTCTTC
CDR3aa: CASSRVGLRGDNNEQFF

abundance: -
len: 13
v_gene: TRBV2
j_gene: TRBJ2-3
d_gene: TRBD2
CDR3nt: TGTGCCAGCTTGGTAGCGGGAGGGCCGGAGCAGTATTTT
CDR3aa: CASLVAGGPEQYF

abundance: many
len: 16
v_gene: TRBV20-1
j_gene: TRBJ2-2
d_gene: -
CDR3nt: TGCAGTGCTCCTCGGACTCTTCCCCGGCGGACCGGGGAGCTGTTTTTT
CDR3aa: CSAPRTLPRRTGELFF

abundance: many
len: 13
v_gene: TRBV7-2
j_gene: TRBJ2-1
d_gene: TRBD1
CDR3nt: TGTGCCAGCAGATTCACAGGGGGCAATGAGCAGTTCTTC
CDR3aa: CASRFTGGNEQFF

abundance: many
len: 16
v_gene: TRBV10-3
j_gene: TRBJ2-2
d_gene: -
CDR3nt: TGTGCCATCAGTGAGCCCCAGGTGGGGGTGATCGGGGAGCTGTTTTTT
CDR3aa: CAISEPQVGVIGELFF

abundance: many
len: 14
v_gene: TRBV2
j_gene: TRBJ1-4
d_gene: -
CDR3nt: TGTGCCAGCAAGCCCGTTGCAACTAATGAAAAACTGTTTTTT
CDR3aa: CASKPVATNEKLFF

abundance: many
len: 16
v_gene: TRBV7-2
j_gene: TRBJ1-5
d_gene: TRBD1
CDR3nt: TGTGCCAGCAGCTTAGGCTTCGTCAGGGGGATTCAGCCCCAGCATTTT
CDR3aa: CASSLGFVRGIQPQHF

abundance: few
len: 15
v_gene: TRBV7-9
j_gene: TRBJ1-2
d_gene: -
CDR3nt: TGTGCCAGCAGCTTAGCCAAACACCTAAACTATGGCTACACCTTC
CDR3aa: CASSLAKHLNYGYTF

abundance: many
len: 14
v_gene: TRBV20-1
j_gene: TRBJ1-2
d_gene: -
CDR3nt: TGCAGTGCTAGAGATACGGGCACTAACTATGGCTACACCTTC
CDR3aa: CSARDTGTNYGYTF

abundance: many
len: 14
v_gene: TRBV20-1
j_gene: TRBJ1-4
d_gene: -
CDR3nt: TGCAGTGCTCTTACTTCCGGACAAGGCGGAAAACTGTTTTTT
CDR3aa: CSALTSGQGGKLFF

abundance: many
len: 16
v_gene: TRBV5-1
j_gene: TRBJ2-3
d_gene: TRBD1
CDR3nt: TGCGCCAGCAGCCGACGGGACAGGGAATACACAGATACGCAGTATTTT
CDR3aa: CASSRRDREYTDTQYF

abundance: many
len: 12
v_gene: TRBV29-1
j_gene: TRBJ1-1
d_gene: TRBD1
CDR3nt: TGCAGCGCGTCTGACAGGGGCTCTGAAGCTTTCTTT
CDR3aa: CSASDRGSEAFF

abundance: many
len: 12
v_gene: TRBV24-1
j_gene: TRBJ1-1
d_gene: TRBD1
CDR3nt: TGTGCCACCAGTCAACAGGGGGCTGAAGCTTTCTTT
CDR3aa: CATSQQGAEAFF

abundance: many
len: 15
v_gene: TRBV7-8
j_gene: TRBJ2-7
d_gene: -
CDR3nt: TGTGCCAGCAGCTCCCACGGCAGGGGTTCCTACGAGCAGTACTTC
CDR3aa: CASSSHGRGSYEQYF

abundance: many
len: 12
v_gene: TRBV3-1
j_gene: TRBJ2-3
d_gene: -
CDR3nt: TGTGCCAGCGGTTCCGGCACAGATACGCAGTATTTT
CDR3aa: CASGSGTDTQYF

abundance: -
len: 11
v_gene: TRBV20-1
j_gene: TRBJ2-7
d_gene: -
CDR3nt: TGCAGTGCTAGCCCCGATACCGAGCAGTACTTC
CDR3aa: CSASPDTEQYF

abundance: many
len: 13
v_gene: TRBV20-1
j_gene: TRBJ2-6
d_gene: -
CDR3nt: TGCAGTGCTAGCGTCTCTGGGGCCAACGTCCTGACTTTC
CDR3aa: CSASVSGANVLTF

abundance: -
len: 16
v_gene: TRBV7-2
j_gene: TRBJ2-7
d_gene: -
CDR3nt: TGTGCCAGCAGCCCGTCGCTTCGGGGAATCTCCTACGAGCAGTACTTC
CDR3aa: CASSPSLRGISYEQYF

abundance: few
len: 15
v_gene: TRBV20-1
j_gene: TRBJ2-3
d_gene: TRBD2
CDR3nt: TGCAGTGCCCCCCCTAGCGGGGCCGGGCAAAATACGCAGTATTTT
CDR3aa: CSAPPSGAGQNTQYF

abundance: few
len: 12
v_gene: TRBV7-2
j_gene: TRBJ2-3
d_gene: -
CDR3nt: TGTGCCAGCAGCTTATTCCGTGCGAAGCAGTATTTT
CDR3aa: CASSLFRAKQYF

abundance: -
len: 13
v_gene: TRBV30
j_gene: TRBJ1-4
d_gene: TRBD1
CDR3nt: TGTGCCTGGACCGACAGGGTCGGTGAAAAACTGTTTTTT
CDR3aa: CAWTDRVGEKLFF

abundance: many
len: 16
v_gene: TRBV27
j_gene: TRBJ2-7
d_gene: TRBD1
CDR3nt: TGTGCCAGCAGTCCTCAGGGGGCGAGAGCATCCTACGAGCAGTACTTC
CDR3aa: CASSPQGARASYEQYF

abundance: many
len: 15
v_gene: TRBV9
j_gene: TRBJ2-2
d_gene: -
CDR3nt: TGTGCCAGCAGCCGGGGACCCTCGAACACCGGGGAGCTGTTTTTT
CDR3aa: CASSRGPSNTGELFF

abundance: many
len: 14
v_gene: TRBV5-1
j_gene: TRBJ2-3
d_gene: TRBD2
CDR3nt: TGCGCCAGCAGCCTCGGACTAGAGGCAGATACGCAGTATTTT
CDR3aa: CASSLGLEADTQYF

abundance: few
len: 13
v_gene: TRBV29-1
j_gene: TRBJ2-3
d_gene: TRBD2
CDR3nt: TGCAGAACAAGCGGGGAAATCACAGATACGCAGTATTTT
CDR3aa: CRTSGEITDTQYF

abundance: many
len: 15
v_gene: TRBV4-1
j_gene: TRBJ1-1
d_gene: -
CDR3nt: TGCGCCAGCAGCCAAGAGACGGGGCGAGGCACTGAAGCTTTCTTT
CDR3aa: CASSQETGRGTEAFF

abundance: -
len: 19
v_gene: TRBV12-3/TRBV12-4
j_gene: TRBJ2-1
d_gene: TRBD2
CDR3nt: TGTGCCAGCAGCGACGGGACTAGCGGGAGGGCCGCTTTCGGCAATGAGCAGTTCTTC
CDR3aa: CASSDGTSGRAAFGNEQFF

abundance: many
len: 13
v_gene: TRBV12-3/TRBV12-4
j_gene: TRBJ2-1
d_gene: -
CDR3nt: TGTGCCAGCAGTCTCCGGGACCAAAGCGGGCAGTTCTTC
CDR3aa: CASSLRDQSGQFF

abundance: many
len: 16
v_gene: TRBV20-1
j_gene: TRBJ2-7
d_gene: TRBD2
CDR3nt: TGCAGTGCTAGAGACGCCGGGACTAGCGGGAGAGGAGAGCAGTACTTC
CDR3aa: CSARDAGTSGRGEQYF

abundance: few
len: 14
v_gene: TRBV5-1
j_gene: TRBJ2-3
d_gene: -
CDR3nt: TGCGCCAGCAGCGCTGCACAACTCACAGATACGCAGTATTTT
CDR3aa: CASSAAQLTDTQYF